This T cell receptor beta chain originates from a study of T cell responses to AZD1222 COVID-19 vaccine. Broader study findings: At study baseline, merely several AZD1222 recipients were seropositive.

CDR1 and CDR2 from the germline V gene are SGHTA and FQGNSA. Trimming took off 5 bases at V and 8 bases at J, with 19 bases between the two ends. The length of the CDR3 is 15 residues. Sequenced by immunoSEQ multiplex PCR; TCRdb stores in-frame clones only, minus some. The table records fewer than 70,000 clones, 70% to 90% of them present only once. Of note for this clone: Antigen unknown.

This specimen consisted of peripheral blood, obtained on day 0 of AZD1222 vaccination. This TCR came from an adult in good health. V is TRBV7-2 and J is TRBJ2-1; D possibly matches TRBD1 or TRBD2 (6 bases each). The CDR3 bases are TGTGCCAGCAGCCCCGCCGGAGGGGGTAGACATGAGCAGTTCTTC. This encodes CASSPAGGGRHEQFF.